Listed below are T cell receptor beta chains from one sample, sequenced in a study of T cell changes during pregnancy in multiple sclerosis. The repertoire was sequenced with immunoSEQ multiplex PCR; TCRdb's copy has only in-frame clones and lacks some. The sample consists of tens of thousands of clones, roughly 90% of them appearing once. Sample: PBMCs (not recorded whether the cells were cultured). The receptors were sampled from a female donor with multiple sclerosis, enrolled in a pregnancy study. Both conserved end residues are part of each CDR3. A D gene is named only where the DNA matches it firmly. Size is stated for part of the rows, as once, few or many counts, or as a class when the clone is expanded.

J gene	V gene	D gene	clone size	CDR3 protein	CDR3 DNA
TRBJ2-5	TRBV6-5	.	.	CASSYSFWTVQETQYF	TGTGCCAGCAGTTACTCCTTTTGGACAGTCCAAGAGACCCAGTACTTC
TRBJ2-5	TRBV28	.	once	CASSFPGVETQYF	TGTGCCAGCAGTTTCCCGGGGGTGGAGACCCAGTACTTC
TRBJ1-3	TRBV9	.	.	CASSVASPTLETTIYF	TGTGCCAGCAGCGTCGCTAGTCCCACTCTGGAAACAACCATATATTTT
TRBJ2-1	TRBV9	.	.	CASSVSLVGNEQFF	TGTGCCAGCAGCGTCAGCCTGGTGGGTAATGAGCAGTTCTTC
TRBJ2-5	TRBV28	.	.	CASSLWGAKGEQETQYF	TGTGCCAGCAGTTTATGGGGAGCGAAGGGTGAACAAGAGACCCAGTACTTC
TRBJ2-3	TRBV19	.	.	CASSGSITTDQITQYF	TGTGCCAGTAGTGGATCCATCACGACAGATCAAATTACGCAGTATTTT
TRBJ1-4	TRBV28	.	.	CASSFSPGRGTSEKLFF	TGTGCCAGCAGTTTCTCCCCCGGACGGGGTACTAGTGAAAAACTGTTTTTT
TRBJ2-4	TRBV19	TRBD1	.	CASRRDRGPEAKNIQYF	TGTGCCAGTAGGCGGGACAGGGGGCCGGAAGCCAAAAACATTCAGTACTTC
TRBJ2-7	TRBV7-2	.	.	CASSPSPEQYF	TGTGCCAGCAGCCCCTCCCCCGAGCAGTACTTC
TRBJ2-7	TRBV7-9	.	.	CASSRTTGTGIYEQYF	TGTGCCAGCAGCCGCACTACCGGGACGGGTATCTACGAGCAGTACTTC
TRBJ2-6	TRBV13	.	.	CASSSRLPGHLSGANVLTF	TGTGCCAGCAGCTCCAGACTACCGGGACACCTCTCTGGGGCCAACGTCCTGACTTTC
TRBJ2-1	TRBV7-2	.	.	CASSLGRASDHYNEQFF	TGTGCCAGCAGCTTAGGTAGGGCTAGCGATCACTACAATGAGCAGTTCTTC
TRBJ2-5	TRBV30	TRBD2	.	CAWNGGSKTQYF	TGTGCCTGGAATGGCGGGAGTAAGACCCAGTACTTC
TRBJ2-2	TRBV5-1	.	once	CASTPLGLANTGELFF	TGCGCCAGCACCCCTCTGGGGCTAGCCAACACCGGGGAGCTGTTTTTT
TRBJ1-1	TRBV10-3	.	.	CAISESGKGNTEAFF	TGTGCCATCAGTGAATCTGGGAAGGGTAACACTGAAGCTTTCTTT
TRBJ2-7	TRBV19	TRBD1	.	CASIEDRRNPYEQYF	TGTGCCAGTATCGAGGACAGGAGAAACCCCTACGAGCAGTACTTC
TRBJ1-4	TRBV7-9	.	.	CASSLGTGREKLFF	TGTGCCAGCAGCTTAGGCACAGGGAGAGAAAAACTGTTTTTT
TRBJ2-7	TRBV27	TRBD2	.	CASRGGGEQYF	TGTGCCAGCCGGGGGGGTGGCGAGCAGTACTTC
TRBJ2-1	TRBV7-2	TRBD1	once	CASSVNDRGGNEQFF	TGTGCCAGCAGCGTTAATGACAGGGGTGGAAATGAGCAGTTCTTC
TRBJ1-1	TRBV11-2	.	.	CASSYPRNMNTEAFF	TGTGCCAGCAGCTACCCGAGAAACATGAACACTGAAGCTTTCTTT
TRBJ1-1	TRBV7-2	.	.	CASSLPRQVNTEAFF	TGTGCCAGCAGCTTACCCAGACAGGTGAACACTGAAGCTTTCTTT
TRBJ2-7	TRBV4-1	.	.	CASSQEVNGYEQYF	TGCGCCAGCAGCCAAGAAGTAAACGGCTACGAGCAGTACTTC
TRBJ1-4	TRBV19	.	.	CASSMTAKGSEKLFF	TGTGCCAGTAGTATGACCGCGAAGGGAAGCGAAAAACTGTTTTTT
TRBJ2-7	TRBV4-3	TRBD1	.	CASSQGYRGKEQYF	TGCGCCAGCAGCCAGGGGTACAGGGGGAAAGAGCAGTACTTC
TRBJ2-2	TRBV7-3	.	.	CASSFGQNTGELFF	TGTGCCAGCAGCTTCGGACAGAACACCGGGGAGCTGTTTTTT
TRBJ1-2	TRBV11-2	.	.	CASSLEDSFNYGYTF	TGTGCCAGCAGCTTGGAGGACAGTTTTAACTATGGCTACACCTTC
TRBJ2-7	TRBV2	TRBD2	.	CASSPGGTSGNYEQYF	TGTGCCAGTTCCCCGGGAGGGACTAGCGGGAACTACGAGCAGTACTTC
TRBJ2-3	TRBV28	TRBD1	few	CASRVQGADTQYF	TGTGCCAGCAGAGTCCAGGGGGCGGATACGCAGTATTTT
TRBJ2-1	TRBV21-1	.	.	CASSKRGGQGTGSPYNEQFF	TGTGCCAGCAGCAAAAGGGGGGGACAGGGGACCGGGAGCCCCTACAATGAGCAGTTCTTC
TRBJ2-1	TRBV19	TRBD2	once	CASSIEPPGTSAYNEQFF	TGTGCCAGTAGTATAGAGCCCCCCGGGACTAGCGCTTACAATGAGCAGTTCTTC
TRBJ2-3	TRBV5-1	.	.	CASSLAGPREDTQYF	TGCGCCAGCAGCTTGGCAGGGCCCCGGGAAGATACGCAGTATTTT
TRBJ2-2	TRBV4-3	TRBD2	.	CASSQGAGTSGYTGELFF	TGCGCCAGCAGCCAAGGTGCCGGGACTAGCGGATACACCGGGGAGCTGTTTTTT
TRBJ1-1	TRBV18	TRBD1	.	CASSPPRGLTGTEAFF	TGTGCCAGCTCACCACCCAGGGGGCTCACTGGCACTGAAGCTTTCTTT